The 16 T cell receptor beta chains reported below all come from one sample, sequenced in a study of blood T cell repertoires in COVID-19. Assay used: immunoSEQ multiplex PCR; TCRdb lists only in-frame clones, some missing. The profile shows around 700,000 clones, about 90% of them singletons. The sequenced sample was peripheral blood. The source of these receptors is a young woman with acute or convalescent COVID-19.

The chain carries TRBV7-6 and TRBJ2-7, with D perhaps TRBD2 (6 bases). Germline CDR1 reads SGHVS; CDR2 reads FNYEAQ. The V and J ends lost 5 bases and 3 bases respectively, with 17 bases between them. This CDR3 spans 15 amino acids. The CDR3 DNA follows: TGTGCCAGCAGCCCGACAGAGGCCGGGAGCTACGAGCAGTACTTC. Protein: CASSPTEAGSYEQYF.

The chain uses TRBV5-1 and TRBJ2-7; TRBD1 aligns across 9 bases. Per the germline V gene, CDR1 is SGHRS and CDR2 is YFSETQ. Trimming took 4 bases from V and 0 from J; bases not matched to a gene: 11. The CDR3 length is 17 residues. CDR3 loop: CASSAQPGQGTSYEQYF. The DNA for the CDR3 is TGCGCCAGCAGCGCCCAACCGGGACAGGGAACCTCCTACGAGCAGTACTTC. Combining the CDR3 with reference TRBV5-1 and TRBJ2-7 gives the whole variable domain KAGVTQTPRYLIKTRGQQVTLSCSPISGHRSVSWYQQTPGQGLQFLFEYFSETQRNKGNFPGRFSGRQFSNSRSEMNVSTLELGDSALYLCASSAQPGQGTSYEQYFGPGTRLTVT.

The rearrangement uses TRBV6-5 and TRBJ2-3; TRBD1 agrees at 12 bases. V shed 7 bases, J shed 5 bases, and the junction held 7 bases outside the gene matches. The CDR3 sequence is 15 residues long. Germline V gene lookup returns CDR1 MNHEY and CDR2 SVGAGI. Here the CDR3 reads CASTRDRGRVDTQYF. CDR3 nucleotides: TGTGCCAGCACCCGGGACAGGGGGCGTGTAGATACGCAGTATTTT.

This CDR3 is CASSPSGGFYEQYF. CDR3 nucleotide sequence: TGCGCCAGCAGCCCTAGCGGGGGGTTCTACGAGCAGTACTTC. The chain uses TRBV4-1 and TRBJ2-7; 11 positions agree with TRBD2. Germline V gene data show CDR1 as MGHRA and CDR2 as YSYEKL. Trimming cost V 4 bases and J 3 bases; bases outside gene matches: 2. The CDR3 sequence is 14 residues long.

J is TRBJ2-5 and V is TRBV10-1, with TRBD1 identical over 11 bases. Germline CDR1 reads WNHNN; CDR2 reads SYGVQD (reference sequence). CDR3 size: 20 residues. The J segment lost 3 bases and the V segment lost 2 bases, leaving 17 bases of the junction unmatched. The CDR3 region has the DNA TGCGCCAGCAGTGAGCCTCCAGGACAGGGGGCGAGTATTGGGGAAGAGACCCAGTACTTC. Its translation: CASSEPPGQGASIGEETQYF.

Notes on this clone: Other DNA sequences within the sample encode an identical CDR3. The J gene is TRBJ1-1, the V gene TRBV19; 9 bases agree with TRBD1. The CDR3 loop spans 15 amino acids. The junction had 5 bases not matched to a gene; V was cut back by 6 bases and J by 0 bases. Germline V CDR1 and CDR2: LNHDA, SQIVND (reference sequence). The CDR3: CASSRGTGLNTEAFF. In DNA form, the CDR3 reads TGTGCCAGTAGCCGTGGGACAGGGTTGAACACTGAAGCTTTCTTT.

This clone was found a few times. The chain carries TRBV30 and TRBJ1-1, with 7 nucleotides matching TRBD1. This CDR3 contains 13 residues. In germline, CDR1 is GTSNPN, CDR2 SVGIG (reference sequence). Trimming at V came to 4 bases and at J to 4 bases, leaving 6 bases not matched to a gene. The CDR3 here is CAWTEGALTEAFF. The CDR3 nucleotides are TGTGCCTGGACGGAGGGGGCACTCACTGAAGCTTTCTTT.

The DNA for the CDR3 is TGTGCCAGCAGTTATGGGGCTTCCTATGGCTACACCTTC. Residues: CASSYGASYGYTF. The chain links TRBV6-2 or TRBV6-3 to TRBJ1-2; D perhaps matches TRBD1 (5 bases). With 3 bases removed from V and 4 bases from J, the gap between germline ends came to 9 bases. Germline assignment: CDR1 MNHEY and CDR2 SVGEGT. This CDR3 has 13 residues.

This chain links TRBV7-2 with TRBJ1-5; D is undetermined. This CDR3 has 16 residues. Trimming stripped 1 base from V and 1 base from J, with 11 bases between. CDR1 is SGHTA and CDR2 is FQGNSA in the germline V gene. CDR3 residues: CASSLVAGKSNQPQHF. CDR3 coding DNA: TGTGCCAGCAGCTTAGTGGCGGGAAAGAGCAATCAGCCCCAGCATTTT. Supplemented by reference TRBV7-2 and TRBJ1-5, the full variable domain reads GAGVSQSPSNKVTEKGKDVELRCDPISGHTALYWYRQSLGQGLEFLIYFQGNSAPDKSGLPSDRFSAERTGGSVSTLTIQRTQQEDSAVYLCASSLVAGKSNQPQHFGDGTRLSIL.

The chain is built from TRBV19 and TRBJ1-2; no definite D call. The CDR3 consists of 15 residues. Germline assignment: CDR1 LNHDA and CDR2 SQIVND (reference sequence). V was trimmed by 3 bases and J by 0 bases, leaving 11 bases between them. CDR3 in DNA: TGTGCCAGTAGTATTCAGCGAACGCCTAACTATGGCTACACCTTC. Its translation: CASSIQRTPNYGYTF.

The rearrangement links TRBV4-2 to TRBJ1-1; D unresolved. V lost 3 bases and J 0 bases, leaving 11 bases between the germline ends. Germline V gene lookup returns CDR1 LGHNA and CDR2 YNFKEQ. The CDR3 extends over 15 amino acids. The CDR3 protein is CASSHAQTMNTEAFF. The DNA of the CDR3 is TGTGCCAGCAGCCACGCACAGACTATGAACACTGAAGCTTTCTTT.

The rearrangement joins TRBV13 to TRBJ2-3; 9 nucleotides align to TRBD2. The junction had 14 bases not matched to a gene; V was cut back by 5 bases and J by 2 bases. Looked up from germline, CDR1 is PRHDT and CDR2 is FYEKMQ (reference sequence). CDR3 length: 18 amino acids. As DNA, the CDR3 is TGTGCCAGCAGCCCCCCTTGGGTAGCGGGGGTGAACACAGATACGCAGTATTTT. Translated: CASSPPWVAGVNTDTQYF.

This CDR3 reads CASTSSLHYGYTF. CDR3 coding DNA: TGTGCCAGCACCTCGAGTCTTCACTATGGCTACACCTTC. This chain connects TRBV27 to TRBJ1-2; D unclear. This CDR3 is 13 amino acids long. V was cut by 7 bases and J by 3 bases, with 12 bases left in between. Per germline, CDR1 MNHEY and CDR2 SMNVEV (reference sequence).

The chain combines TRBV29-1 with TRBJ1-1; the D gene is possibly TRBD1 (6 bases). This CDR3 spans 12 amino acids. Germline lookup yields CDR1 SQVTM and CDR2 ANQGSEA. Trimming removed 6 bases at V and 3 bases at J, with 11 bases between. For the CDR3, the DNA is TGCAGCGTGTGGACAGCACACACTGAAGCTTTCTTT. Amino acids: CSVWTAHTEAFF.

This chain connects TRBV4-1 to TRBJ1-2; D is perhaps TRBD1 (5 bases). The V gene's germline CDR1 is MGHRA and CDR2 YSYEKL. Trimming shortened V by 1 base and J by 4 bases, and 25 bases separated the two germline ends. The CDR3 loop spans 19 amino acids. The CDR3 coding sequence is TGCGCCAGCAGCCAAGTTTCTCCAGGGCACCTTCCAGTCACCTATGGCTACACCTTC. This sequence encodes CASSQVSPGHLPVTYGYTF.

CDR3 DNA sequence: TGTGCCAGCAGTGAGGACTGGAACACTGAAGCTTTCTTT. This gives the protein CASSEDWNTEAFF. The gene calls are TRBV6-1 and TRBJ1-1, with unresolved D. CDR1 MNHNS and CDR2 SASEGT come from the germline V gene. The CDR3 totals 13 residues. V was clipped by 3 bases and J by 1 base, with 6 bases between them.